The present T cell receptor beta chain was sequenced within a study of shared clonotypes between healthy human individuals. Researchers ran the assay at a deep level. Method: immunoSEQ multiplex PCR; TCRdb's copy keeps in-frame clones and lacks some. The table includes around 550,000 clones, 90% to 95% detected once. About this clone: What it binds is unknown.

The naive CD8 fraction comprised CD45RO-negative cells positively selected for CCR7 and excluded terminally differentiated effector memory CD45RA+ cells. V dropped 6 bases and J dropped 3; count of bases not matched to a gene: 6. Germline lookup yields CDR1 LNHDA and CDR2 SQIVND (reference sequence). This CDR3 has 14 residues. Study results and limitations: Clonotypes not shared had lower generation probabilities than those common to all four donors. The expectation was that sequencing depth would affect clonotype sharing among donors.

This chain uses TRBV19 with TRBJ2-7; TRBD1 agrees at 9 bases. This clonotype was obtained from a woman in her thirties in good health. The sequenced sample was naive CD8+ T cells sorted from blood. In nucleotides, the CDR3 is TGTGCCAGTAGCCCTACAGGGGGCGGCTACGAGCAGTACTTC. Its translation: CASSPTGGGYEQYF.